The present TCR beta chain was sequenced within a study of T cells in Graves' hyperthyroidism and ophthalmopathy. Study-level information: Peripheral blood collection took place at initial diagnosis, before any treatment.

The CDR3 has 14 amino acids. Germline lookup yields CDR1 SEHNR and CDR2 FQNEAQ (reference sequence). The ends lost 1 base at V and 8 bases at J; junction bases unmatched: 6. Amplification of TCR beta CDR3 regions was performed using RNA transcripts as template. Initially, a first-round RT-PCR of the TCR CDR3 employed the HTBI primer set. TCRdb ran MiXCR on the multiplex PCR reads and lists one entry per CDR3 protein. The table shows about 840,000 distinct CDR3 sequences, with about two fifths occurring only once. Exclusions: uncontrolled infection, other autoimmune disease, pregnancy, lactation. Diagnoses rested on clinical symptoms, serum thyroxine and TRAb, thyroid ultrasound and orbital computed tomography. Study-wide results and caveats: Also found in blood were most expanded thyroid clonotypes above 0.001.

This clonotype was recorded many times. Antigen unknown. The specimen sequenced was blood. The sequence was obtained from a man aged 18 to 30 with Graves' hyperthyroidism. The V call is TRBV7-9, the J call TRBJ1-2; TRBD1 aligns across 8 bases. The CDR3: CASSLGTGIIGYTF. CDR3 nucleotides: TGTGCCAGCAGCTTAGGGACAGGGATTATCGGCTACACCTTC.